A selection of T cell receptor beta chains follows, all from one sample in a study of T cells of healthy individuals. From the 5' RACE reads, TCRdb called clonotypes with MiXCR, one entry per CDR3 protein. This sample has some 100,000 distinct CDR3 sequences; approximately 15% occur once, and the top ten carry approximately 6%. The receptors shown here come from a human donor in good health. The CDR3 runs from the conserved cysteine through the conserved F or W.

V,CDR3
TRBV6-1,CASRIRGDNQPQHF
TRBV15,CATSRDLETRSSNTIYF
TRBV28,CASSRDSPTYEQYF
TRBV28,CASDPRGNYGYTF
TRBV29-1,CSVEVGRVGYTF
TRBV20-1,CSARDPSSRDRGLSNQPQHF
TRBV5-4,CASSLFGFSDTQYF
TRBV4-1,CASSQNPLDRVGETQYF
TRBV7-2,CASSSSGGDTQYF
TRBV7-8,CASSAQTSGYGYTF
TRBV6-2/TRBV6-3,CASSYSSGVWTEAFF
TRBV5-1,CASSFDAYEQYF
TRBV5-1,CASSLQEDTEAFF
TRBV20-1,CSARDMRMTEAFF
TRBV7-9,CASSGGAPRTNEKLFF
TRBV18,CASSPGQATNEKLFF
TRBV28,CASGLIKSSYNEQFF
TRBV28,CASSPGGGTDTQYF
TRBV4-3,CASSLMGGEGGYTF
TRBV7-2,CASSFRDRGPQPQHF
TRBV7-2,CASSLFSVGGETQYF
TRBV20-1,CSARSGGETEAFF
TRBV6-6,CASSTHLITDTQYF
TRBV6-6,CASSQGEAFF
TRBV29-1,CSGQTYQETQYF
TRBV9,CASNYRNTGELFF
TRBV7-2,CASSFYVPGEPEAFF
TRBV30,CAWSWGTGVDDEQFF